The TCR beta chain described here comes from a study of shared clonotypes between healthy human individuals. Clones were sequenced by immunoSEQ multiplex PCR, and TCRdb holds only the in-frame ones, with some missing. In the table there are about 1,900,000 clones, 85% to 95% of which are singletons. The CDR3 is 17 residues long. V was pared by 5 bases and J by 0 bases, with 13 bases of the junction left unmatched. The germline V gene has CDR1 GTSNPN and CDR2 SVGIG (reference sequence). This clone came up once. Naivety among CD8 cells was defined by CD45RO negativity and positive CCR7 selection, thereby excluding terminally differentiated effector memory CD45RA+ cells.

The receptor was isolated from a man aged 18 to 29 in good health. V and J are TRBV30 and TRBJ2-3, with TRBD2 matching 8 bases. Material for sequencing was naive CD8+ T cells sorted from blood. CDR3 sequence (DNA): TGTGCCTGGGACTGGGGCGGGGGGACATCTAGCACAGATACGCAGTATTTT. Translation gives CAWDWGGGTSSTDTQYF.